This is a list of T cell receptor beta chains from one sample in a study of cytomegalovirus exposure and HLA in healthy donors. Some clones are missing from TCRdb's copy, which holds only in-frame ones; the method was immunoSEQ multiplex PCR. In the table there are about 120,000 clones, more than 75% of which are singletons. Source material: PBMCs. The receptors shown here come from a woman aged 40 to 50 in good health and CMV-seropositive. CDR3s include the opening cysteine and the closing phenylalanine or tryptophan. The order of the fields is D gene, J gene, CDR3 length, clone size, V gene, CDR3 DNA, CDR3 protein. A D gene is named only where the DNA matches it firmly. Some rows have no size entry. The others give once, few or many, or a class for an expanded clone.

D: -; J: TRBJ1-2; length: 12; size: once; V: TRBV30; DNA: TGTGCCTGGAGTCCCTCAGGATATGGCTACACCTTC; CDR3: CAWSPSGYGYTF
D: TRBD1; J: TRBJ1-1; length: 15; size: -; V: TRBV7-6; DNA: TGTGCCAGCAGCCCCGCCCGACAGGGATCGACTGAAGCTTTCTTT; CDR3: CASSPARQGSTEAFF
D: -; J: TRBJ2-7; length: 15; size: -; V: TRBV19; DNA: TGTGCCAGTAGTATGTTTGGGGCTTTAGGACGAGTGCAGTACTTC; CDR3: CASSMFGALGRVQYF
D: -; J: TRBJ2-3; length: 13; size: once; V: TRBV14; DNA: TGTGCCAGCAGTCTAACCCGGACAAATACGCAGTATTTT; CDR3: CASSLTRTNTQYF
D: TRBD1; J: TRBJ1-5; length: 13; size: -; V: TRBV7-9; DNA: TGTGCCAGCAGCCGGGACAGGCCTTCGCCCCAGCATTTT; CDR3: CASSRDRPSPQHF
D: -; J: TRBJ2-5; length: 13; size: -; V: TRBV30; DNA: TGTGCCTGGAGTGTGGCGGGGGCGGAGACCCAGTACTTC; CDR3: CAWSVAGAETQYF
D: -; J: TRBJ2-7; length: 14; size: -; V: TRBV5-1; DNA: TGCGCCAGCAGAGAAACAGGGACCGGCGACGAGCAGTACTTC; CDR3: CASRETGTGDEQYF
D: -; J: TRBJ2-1; length: 13; size: -; V: TRBV7-2; DNA: TGTGCCAGCAGCTTCTCCAGCTACAATGAGCAGTTCTTC; CDR3: CASSFSSYNEQFF
D: -; J: TRBJ1-3; length: 16; size: once; V: TRBV2; DNA: TGTGCCAGCAGTCTTGGGAGGAGGGGATCTGGAAACACCATATATTTT; CDR3: CASSLGRRGSGNTIYF
D: -; J: TRBJ2-7; length: 12; size: -; V: TRBV18; DNA: TGTGCCAGCTCACCAGAGGGGAGGGAGCAGTACTTC; CDR3: CASSPEGREQYF
D: -; J: TRBJ1-4; length: 14; size: -; V: TRBV19; DNA: TGTGCCAGTAGTACCCCAGGGCTTGGGGAAAAACTGTTTTTT; CDR3: CASSTPGLGEKLFF
D: TRBD1; J: TRBJ2-7; length: 12; size: -; V: TRBV19; DNA: TGTGCCAGTCGACAGGGGAACCACGAGCAGTACTTC; CDR3: CASRQGNHEQYF
D: TRBD1; J: TRBJ2-5; length: 16; size: few; V: TRBV2; DNA: TGTGCCAGCAGTCGGGAGGACAGGGGTACTCAAGAGACCCAGTACTTC; CDR3: CASSREDRGTQETQYF
D: -; J: TRBJ1-2; length: 14; size: -; V: TRBV25-1; DNA: TGTGCCAGCAGTGAATACAAGCCAGGGGAGGGCTACACCTTC; CDR3: CASSEYKPGEGYTF
D: -; J: TRBJ2-3; length: 18; size: -; V: TRBV7-3; DNA: TGTGCCAGCAGCTTAACGTCGGGGGGCAGGGGTAGCACAGATACGCAGTATTTT; CDR3: CASSLTSGGRGSTDTQYF
D: -; J: TRBJ1-3; length: 14; size: few; V: TRBV5-1; DNA: TGCGCCAGCAGCTCCCAGGCCGGTGGAAACACCATATATTTT; CDR3: CASSSQAGGNTIYF
D: -; J: TRBJ2-1; length: 13; size: once; V: TRBV25-1; DNA: TGTGCCAGCAGAGTCGGAGGCTACAATGAGCAGTTCTTC; CDR3: CASRVGGYNEQFF
D: -; J: TRBJ2-7; length: 13; size: -; V: TRBV5-8; DNA: TGTGCCAGCAGCTTGGAAGAGCGGTCCGGGCCCCACTTC; CDR3: CASSLEERSGPHF
D: -; J: TRBJ1-1; length: 13; size: -; V: TRBV18; DNA: TGTGCCAGCTCACCACTGCAGGACACTGAAGCTTTCTTT; CDR3: CASSPLQDTEAFF
D: -; J: TRBJ2-7; length: 11; size: -; V: TRBV30; DNA: TGTGCCTGGAGTTCAGGCCTTCAGCAGTACTTC; CDR3: CAWSSGLQQYF
D: -; J: TRBJ1-2; length: 13; size: -; V: TRBV6-6; DNA: TGTGCCAGCAGCAGAGACACCCCCTATGGCTACACCTTC; CDR3: CASSRDTPYGYTF
D: TRBD1; J: TRBJ1-1; length: 13; size: once; V: TRBV29-1; DNA: TGCAGCGTAGGGACAGGGATCATCATCGAAGCTTTCTTT; CDR3: CSVGTGIIIEAFF
D: TRBD1; J: TRBJ2-2; length: 17; size: -; V: TRBV18; DNA: TGTGCCAGCTCACTCAATCCCGGGACAGGGGGCACCGGGGAGCTGTTTTTT; CDR3: CASSLNPGTGGTGELFF
D: -; J: TRBJ2-4; length: 14; size: once; V: TRBV9; DNA: TGTGCCAGCAGCCCGAGACTAGCCAAAAACATTCAGTACTTC; CDR3: CASSPRLAKNIQYF
D: -; J: TRBJ1-6; length: 15; size: -; V: TRBV7-9; DNA: TGTGCCAGCAGCTTGGGGGCTGTGGCCGATTCACCCCTCCACTTT; CDR3: CASSLGAVADSPLHF
D: -; J: TRBJ1-2; length: 16; size: -; V: TRBV7-9; DNA: TGTGCCAGCAGCTTAAGGATGGTAGGGGCCATCTATGGCTACACCTTC; CDR3: CASSLRMVGAIYGYTF
D: TRBD1; J: TRBJ1-1; length: 14; size: -; V: TRBV6-1; DNA: TGTGCCAGCAGTGTACAGGGGGTAGGGACTGAAGCTTTCTTT; CDR3: CASSVQGVGTEAFF
D: TRBD1; J: TRBJ2-7; length: 15; size: -; V: TRBV5-1; DNA: TGCGCCAGCAGCTTGTCCGGACAGGGGGTAGGCGAGCAGTACTTC; CDR3: CASSLSGQGVGEQYF
D: TRBD1; J: TRBJ2-2; length: 16; size: -; V: TRBV5-1; DNA: TGCGCCAGCAGTGGCAGGGGGTCCTCGAACACCGGGGAGCTGTTTTTT; CDR3: CASSGRGSSNTGELFF
D: TRBD1; J: TRBJ1-1; length: 15; size: few; V: TRBV4-1; DNA: TGCGCCAGCAGCCTCCAGGGACAGGGTTACACTGAAGCTTTCTTT; CDR3: CASSLQGQGYTEAFF
D: TRBD1; J: TRBJ1-3; length: 14; size: once; V: TRBV7-2; DNA: TGTGCCAGCAGCTTACGAGGGGGCGGAAACACCATATATTTT; CDR3: CASSLRGGGNTIYF
D: -; J: TRBJ1-2; length: 15; size: -; V: TRBV6-5; DNA: TGTGCCAGCAGAAACCAGGGATCTCTAATGAGTGGCTACACCTTC; CDR3: CASRNQGSLMSGYTF
D: -; J: TRBJ1-3; length: 14; size: -; V: TRBV19; DNA: TGTGCCAGTAGTATAGCCGGGAGTAGAAACACCATATATTTT; CDR3: CASSIAGSRNTIYF
D: TRBD1; J: TRBJ1-6; length: 12; size: -; V: TRBV2; DNA: TGTGCCAGCAGGGGACAGTCGCTACCCCTCCACTTT; CDR3: CASRGQSLPLHF
D: -; J: TRBJ1-3; length: 14; size: -; V: TRBV6-5; DNA: TGTGCCAGCAGAATAACAGGGTTAGGAAACACCATATATTTT; CDR3: CASRITGLGNTIYF
D: -; J: TRBJ1-2; length: 15; size: -; V: TRBV6-1; DNA: TGTGCCAGCAGTGAAGGATCGGGGGTCCAGTATGGCTACACCTTC; CDR3: CASSEGSGVQYGYTF
D: -; J: TRBJ1-6; length: 15; size: -; V: TRBV6-5; DNA: TGTGCCAGCAGTTACTGGGGCAGGGGCGGTTCACCCCTCCACTTT; CDR3: CASSYWGRGGSPLHF
D: -; J: TRBJ1-1; length: 15; size: -; V: TRBV7-9; DNA: TGTGCCAGCACAACCGTGGGGGGTGTGAACACTGAAGCTTTCTTT; CDR3: CASTTVGGVNTEAFF
D: -; J: TRBJ2-7; length: 15; size: few; V: TRBV27; DNA: TGTGCCAGCAGTCTAGGACAGCCAGGGGCTTACGAGCAGTACTTC; CDR3: CASSLGQPGAYEQYF
D: -; J: TRBJ2-7; length: 12; size: -; V: TRBV6-1; DNA: TGTGCCAGCCGTGACTATCACTACGAGCAGTACTTC; CDR3: CASRDYHYEQYF
D: TRBD1; J: TRBJ1-1; length: 14; size: -; V: TRBV7-9; DNA: TGTTCCAGCAGCTTAGGGGGACAGGGGAATGAAGCTTTCTTT; CDR3: CSSSLGGQGNEAFF
D: -; J: TRBJ1-2; length: 14; size: -; V: TRBV7-2; DNA: TGTGCCAGCAGCTTTGGGCAGAGTACCTATGGCTACACCTTC; CDR3: CASSFGQSTYGYTF
D: -; J: TRBJ1-2; length: 13; size: -; V: TRBV4-1; DNA: TGCGCCAGCAGCCAAGACGTTATACAAGGCTACACCTTC; CDR3: CASSQDVIQGYTF
D: -; J: TRBJ1-2; length: 17; size: -; V: TRBV5-1; DNA: TGCGCCAGCAGCTCCCACGATATAACAGGAGCTGACTATGGCTACACCTTC; CDR3: CASSSHDITGADYGYTF
D: -; J: TRBJ2-7; length: 11; size: once; V: TRBV5-6; DNA: TGTGCCAGCAGCTCCAGGGGCGAGCAGTACTTC; CDR3: CASSSRGEQYF
D: TRBD1; J: TRBJ1-2; length: 14; size: once; V: TRBV2; DNA: TGTGCCAGCAGCCGAGACAGGGCCCCCGGAGGCTACACCTTC; CDR3: CASSRDRAPGGYTF
D: TRBD1; J: TRBJ2-3; length: 16; size: -; V: TRBV5-1; DNA: TGCGCCAGCAGCTTGGTTTCAGGGGGCATCACAGATACGCAGTATTTT; CDR3: CASSLVSGGITDTQYF
D: -; J: TRBJ1-3; length: 13; size: -; V: TRBV29-1; DNA: TGCAGCGTTGACGGAGAACCTGGAAACACCATATATTTT; CDR3: CSVDGEPGNTIYF
D: TRBD1; J: TRBJ1-1; length: 14; size: many; V: TRBV5-1; DNA: TGCGCCAGCAGCTCGAACAGGGGTGGCACTGAAGCTTTCTTT; CDR3: CASSSNRGGTEAFF
D: -; J: TRBJ2-7; length: 15; size: -; V: TRBV7-8; DNA: TGTGCCAGCAGCTCCTTCAGACTAGTATCCTACGAGCAGTACTTC; CDR3: CASSSFRLVSYEQYF
D: -; J: TRBJ1-6; length: 15; size: -; V: TRBV5-1; DNA: TGCGCCAGCAGCTTGGCGGGAGCACAGTATTCACCCCTCCACTTT; CDR3: CASSLAGAQYSPLHF
D: -; J: TRBJ1-2; length: 13; size: -; V: TRBV14; DNA: TGTGCCAGCAGCCGCGGCATGGACTATGGCTACACCTTC; CDR3: CASSRGMDYGYTF
D: -; J: TRBJ1-1; length: 14; size: once; V: TRBV7-3; DNA: TGTGCCAGCAGCTCCAGCACAGGTAGCACTGAAGCTTTCTTT; CDR3: CASSSSTGSTEAFF
D: TRBD2; J: TRBJ2-1; length: 14; size: -; V: TRBV6-4; DNA: TGTGCCAGCAGGAGTCTAGCGGCTCATAATGAGCAGTTCTTC; CDR3: CASRSLAAHNEQFF
D: -; J: TRBJ2-1; length: 15; size: -; V: TRBV6-1; DNA: TGTGCCAGCACCAGTAGGGGGGGGGAGTTCAATGAGCAGTTCTTC; CDR3: CASTSRGGEFNEQFF
D: TRBD1; J: TRBJ2-7; length: 16; size: -; V: TRBV19; DNA: TGTGCCAGTAGCAAATACCCGGGACAGGGTACAGGAGAGCAGTACTTC; CDR3: CASSKYPGQGTGEQYF
D: TRBD2; J: TRBJ2-3; length: 14; size: -; V: TRBV7-2; DNA: TGTGCCAGCCGGACTAGCGGGGGCACAGATACGCAGTATTTT; CDR3: CASRTSGGTDTQYF